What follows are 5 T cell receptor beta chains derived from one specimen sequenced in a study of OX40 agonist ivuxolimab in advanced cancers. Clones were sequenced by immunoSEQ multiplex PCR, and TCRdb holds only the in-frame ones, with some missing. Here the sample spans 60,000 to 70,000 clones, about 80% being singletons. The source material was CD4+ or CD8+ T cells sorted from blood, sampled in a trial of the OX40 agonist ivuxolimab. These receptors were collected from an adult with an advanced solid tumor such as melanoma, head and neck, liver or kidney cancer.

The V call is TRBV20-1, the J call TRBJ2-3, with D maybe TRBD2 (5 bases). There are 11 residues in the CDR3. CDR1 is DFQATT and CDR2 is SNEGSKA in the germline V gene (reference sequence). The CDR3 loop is CSGAEFGTQYF. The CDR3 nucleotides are TGCAGCGGAGCGGAGTTTGGAACGCAGTATTTT.

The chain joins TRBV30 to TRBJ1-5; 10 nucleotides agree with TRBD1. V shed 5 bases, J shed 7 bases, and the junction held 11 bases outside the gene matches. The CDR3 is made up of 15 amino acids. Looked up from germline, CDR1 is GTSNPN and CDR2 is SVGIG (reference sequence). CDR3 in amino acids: CAWDLGTGAGQPQHF. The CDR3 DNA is TGTGCCTGGGACCTCGGGACAGGGGCCGGGCAGCCCCAGCATTTT.

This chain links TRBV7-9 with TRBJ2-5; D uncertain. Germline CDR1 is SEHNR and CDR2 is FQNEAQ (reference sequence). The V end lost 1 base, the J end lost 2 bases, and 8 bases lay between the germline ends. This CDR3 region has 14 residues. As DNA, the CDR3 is TGTGCCAGCAGCTTAGGGGCGGCTCAAGAGACCCAGTACTTC. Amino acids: CASSLGAAQETQYF.

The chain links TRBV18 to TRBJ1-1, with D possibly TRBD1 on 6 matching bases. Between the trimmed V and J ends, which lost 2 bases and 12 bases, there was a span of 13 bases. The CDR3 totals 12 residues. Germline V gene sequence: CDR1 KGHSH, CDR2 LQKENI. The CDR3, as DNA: TGTGCCAGCTCACCAGACCAACAGGGATCTTTCTTT. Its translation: CASSPDQQGSFF. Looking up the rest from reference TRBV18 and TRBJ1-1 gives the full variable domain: NAGVMQNPRHLVRRRGQEARLRCSPMKGHSHVYWYRQLPEEGLKFMVYLQKENIIDESGMPKERFSAEFPKEGPSILRIQQVVRGDSAAYFCASSPDQQGSFFGQGTRLTVV.

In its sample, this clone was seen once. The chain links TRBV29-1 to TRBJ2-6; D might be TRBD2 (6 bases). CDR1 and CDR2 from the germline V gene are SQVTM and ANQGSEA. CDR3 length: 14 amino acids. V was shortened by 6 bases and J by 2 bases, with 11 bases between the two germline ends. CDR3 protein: CSVNGGAGANVLTF. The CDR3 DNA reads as TGCAGCGTGAATGGAGGGGCTGGGGCCAACGTCCTGACTTTC.